The rows below give T cell receptor beta chains drawn from one sample of a study of regulatory T cells in long-lasting Graves disease. A single record per CDR3 protein comes from TCRdb applying MiXCR to the multiplex PCR reads. Among under 250,000 distinct CDR3 sequences, 20% to 25% were seen once, and the ten largest hold over 11%. Specimen: peripheral blood mononuclear cells (PBMCs), collected at new diagnosis, from a patient treated with antithyroid drugs. These receptors originate from a female donor with Graves disease. CDR3s include the opening cysteine and the closing phenylalanine or tryptophan.

V	J	CDR3
TRBV6-1	TRBJ2-1	CASSPLSGRLVDEQFF
TRBV4-2	-	CASSLGAGGGDTQYF
TRBV7-2	TRBJ1-2	CASSRGGEYGYTF
TRBV7-3	TRBJ2-5	CASSSEDRRETQYF
TRBV7-2	TRBJ2-3	CASSTLTDTQYF
TRBV24-1	TRBJ2-3	CATGIAGEGTDTQYF
TRBV6-5	TRBJ2-5	CASSSIGRAQETQYF
TRBV5-1	TRBJ1-3	CASSNLRQGAGNTIYF
TRBV7-2	TRBJ1-1	CASSTQRNTEAFF
TRBV6-2/TRBV6-3	TRBJ1-1	CASSFGLNTEAFF
TRBV7-2	TRBJ2-5	CASSHVTGLAGGETQYF
TRBV2	TRBJ2-5	CTSRRLAGVVETQYF
TRBV2	TRBJ1-2	CASTQGKYGYTF
TRBV18	TRBJ2-7	CASSPFRDSYEQYF
TRBV20-1	TRBJ2-7	CSAVGLAGGPSYEQYF
TRBV6-2/TRBV6-3	TRBJ1-2	CASWATGKNYGYTF
TRBV6-5	TRBJ2-1	CASSYSLGEQFF
TRBV20-1	TRBJ1-5	CSARAPRDQPQHF
TRBV10-1	TRBJ2-1	CASSAVSGRGYNEQFF
TRBV5-1	TRBJ2-3	CASTSGLAGGPSADTQYF
TRBV20-1	TRBJ2-3	CSARGERGGPSSTDTQYF
TRBV6-5	TRBJ1-4	CASSYRGHNEKLFF
TRBV20-1	TRBJ1-4	CSLWGTTGEKLFF
TRBV7-2	TRBJ2-7	CASKINRDRAYEQYF
TRBV3-1	TRBJ1-1	CASSPLMVSNTEAFF
TRBV6-5	TRBJ1-6	CASSYTVAAGSPLHF
TRBV20-1	TRBJ1-1	CSASFRDASEAFF
TRBV5-1	TRBJ2-3	CASSAGLATISSTDTQYF
TRBV20-1	TRBJ2-3	CSARTFSGGAGDTQYF
TRBV7-2	TRBJ2-5	CASSLVTGRPVF
TRBV20-1	TRBJ2-1	CSATDLGNEQFF
TRBV7-2	TRBJ2-1	CASSNAAGIYEQFF